This T cell receptor beta chain is from a study of T cells in Graves' hyperthyroidism and ophthalmopathy. Germline CDR1 and CDR2: SGHVS and FQNEAQ. The CDR3 is made up of 19 amino acids. With V trimmed by 4 bases and J by 4 bases, 9 bases remained unmatched. This clonotype was counted ten times or more. Researchers amplified the TCR beta CDR3 regions from RNA transcripts. HTBI primers were used for first-round RT-PCR of the TCR CDR3. TCRdb re-analysed the multiplex PCR reads in MiXCR, keeping a single row per CDR3 protein. The sample has around 240,000 distinct CDR3 sequences; approximately 15% are singletons.

Sequencing used blood. The J gene is TRBJ2-2, the V gene TRBV7-8; 16 bases are a match to TRBD2. This receptor was taken from a woman in her forties with Graves' hyperthyroidism that later progressed to Graves' ophthalmopathy. CDR3 region: CASSWPGLAGGVATGELFF. For the CDR3, the DNA is TGTGCCAGCAGCTGGCCGGGACTAGCGGGAGGGGTCGCCACCGGGGAGCTGTTTTTT.